These 11 T cell receptor beta chains originate from one sample sequenced in a study of spatial heterogeneity in lung cancer. As for time point: sample taken at primary tumor resection. Researchers sequenced whole RNA taken from tumor, nontumor lung or frozen PBMC without sorting. Each CDR3 protein is one row after TCRdb ran MiXCR on the 5' RACE reads. The sample shows 350 to 500 distinct CDR3 sequences, around 38% of them seen only once. The specimen was PBMCs, collected at surgery. These receptors all stem from a male donor with early-stage non-small cell lung cancer.

A single count supports this clonotype. This beta chain is a stray read from a library made for alpha chains; its abundance is not meaningful. The chain employs TRBV7-6 and TRBJ2-1; weak D call: TRBD2 (5 bases). Trimming took 3 bases from V and 0 from J, leaving 12 bases between them. The CDR3 is 16 residues long. The germline gives CDR1 SGHVS, CDR2 FNYEAQ. The CDR3 DNA follows: TGTGCCAGCAGCTTGGGTGCTAGCAGCTCCTACAATGAGCAGTTCTTC. It encodes CASSLGASSSYNEQFF.

Concerning this clonotype: This beta chain lies outside the target of a library built for alpha chains; its clone size means little. V is TRBV7-9 and J is TRBJ2-5; D may be TRBD2 (6 bases). Between the trimmed V and J ends, which lost 2 bases and 5 bases, there was a span of 18 bases. This CDR3 spans 16 amino acids. Germline CDR1 is SEHNR and CDR2 is FQNEAQ (reference sequence). The DNA of the CDR3 is TGTGCCAGCAGCTTACCGGGGGTCACACCCGGGGAGACCCAGTACTTC. Its translation is CASSLPGVTPGETQYF.

This clonotype is large (0.1 to 1%). This beta chain is off target for a library built for alpha chains, so its abundance means little. V gene TRBV2 combines with J gene TRBJ2-3; 9 positions match TRBD1. CDR1 is SNHLY and CDR2 is FYNNEI in the germline V gene. J lost 2 bases, V lost 6 bases, and 6 bases had no gene match. This CDR3 contains 15 residues. The DNA for the CDR3 is TGTGCCAGCAGGGGGACAGGGACCCCCACAGATACGCAGTATTTT. Encoded protein: CASRGTGTPTDTQYF.

A remark on this clonotype: A library made for alpha chains picked up this beta chain off target, so its size means little. The chain links TRBV6-4 to TRBJ2-1; tentatively, D is TRBD2 (5 bases). V was shortened by 3 bases and J by 0 bases, with 9 bases between the two germline ends. This CDR3 contains 15 residues. The germline CDR1 and CDR2 sequences are MRHNA and SNTAGT. In DNA form, the CDR3 reads TGTGCCAGCAGTGAAGCGGACTCCTCCTACAATGAGCAGTTCTTC. Protein product: CASSEADSSYNEQFF.

The sample holds a few counts of this clonotype. For a library built for alpha chains, this beta chain is a stray read; little rests on its size. The rearrangement uses TRBV18 and TRBJ1-1, with D unresolved. The CDR3 is 12 residues long. The germline gives CDR1 KGHSH, CDR2 LQKENI. V gave up 6 bases and J gave up 2 bases, with 7 bases separating them. The CDR3 DNA reads as TGTGCCAGCTCTCCGACCAACACTGAAGCTTTCTTT. It specifies CASSPTNTEAFF.

With respect to this clonotype: A library prepared for alpha chains yielded this beta chain as an off-target read; its size is of little meaning. The V and J genes are TRBV28 and TRBJ2-7; D gene uncertain. The CDR3 runs 12 residues. The germline V gene has CDR1 MDHEN and CDR2 SYDVKM. V was shortened by 5 bases and J by 0 bases, with 5 bases between the two germline ends. Here the CDR3 reads CASSADSYEQYF. CDR3 nucleotides: TGTGCCAGCAGTGCAGACTCCTACGAGCAGTACTTC.

As regards this clonotype: The library was built for alpha chains, so this beta chain is an off-target read and its size means little. This chain joins TRBV4-1 and TRBJ2-7; D gene unclear. Deletions cut 4 bases from V and 0 bases from J, with 10 bases between. CDR3 length: 14 residues. Per the germline V gene, CDR1 is MGHRA and CDR2 is YSYEKL. CDR3 loop: CASSLSESSYEQYF. CDR3 in DNA: TGCGCCAGCAGCCTGTCGGAGAGCTCCTACGAGCAGTACTTC.

Concerning this clonotype: A library made for alpha chains picked up this beta chain off target, so its size means little. The chain combines TRBV28 with TRBJ2-5; D is perhaps TRBD2 (5 bases). The CDR3 totals 15 residues. Per germline, CDR1 MDHEN and CDR2 SYDVKM. The V gene lost 6 bases and the J gene lost 2 bases, with 16 bases spanning the gap. CDR3 sequence: CASRYEEELQETQYF. The CDR3 DNA is TGTGCCAGCAGGTACGAGGAGGAACTGCAAGAGACCCAGTACTTC.

This clonotype turned up a few times. Since the library was made to target alpha chains, this beta chain is a stray read and its abundance is not meaningful. The chain is built from TRBV2 and TRBJ2-7; D uncertain. In germline, CDR1 is SNHLY, CDR2 FYNNEI. The CDR3 covers 15 residues. The V end lost 1 base, the J end lost 5 bases, and 15 bases lay between the germline ends. CDR3 bases: TGTGCCAGCAGTGAAGGGGTCTACGGTGCCAACGAGCAGTACTTC. It yields the protein CASSEGVYGANEQYF.

A word on this clonotype: The library was prepared for alpha chains; this beta chain is a stray read, so its frequency means little. The genes are TRBV20-1 and TRBJ2-7; the D gene is possibly TRBD2 (6 bases). Trimming removed 0 bases from V and 2 bases from J, with 11 bases in between. In germline, CDR1 is DFQATT, CDR2 SNEGSKA (reference sequence). This CDR3 is 14 amino acids long. The CDR3 nucleotides are TGCAGTGCTAGAGATCTTCTAGCGACCTACGAGCAGTACTTC. Translation gives CSARDLLATYEQYF.

With regard to this clonotype: This beta chain is a stray sequence in a library constructed for alpha chains; its clone size is not meaningful. The chain carries TRBV4-2 and TRBJ2-3, with 10 nucleotides matching TRBD2. The CDR3 contains 16 residues. V dropped 1 base and J dropped 4; count of bases not matched to a gene: 5. Germline V gene lookup returns CDR1 LGHNA and CDR2 YNFKEQ. The CDR3 reads CASSQGVAGGADTQYF. The CDR3 DNA reads TGTGCCAGCAGCCAAGGGGTAGCGGGGGGCGCAGATACGCAGTATTTT.